The 26 T cell receptor delta chains in this list originate from one sample, sequenced in a study of γδ T cells in repeated Plasmodium falciparum infection. Vgamma9/Vdelta2+ and Vdelta2-negative gammadelta T cells were flow-sorted from PBMC for bulk sequencing. TCRdb processed the multiplex PCR reads again with the CATT caller. The sample consists of 50,000 to 60,000 delta-chain clones, approximately 1.8% of them appearing once. The sample taken for sequencing was gamma-delta T cells from blood. These receptors originate from a pool of human donors (malaria-infected and uninfected, not separated).

About this clone itself: This sequence is one base from a far larger clone and is likely a read error. Other nucleotide sequences in the sample specify the same CDR3. The rearrangement links TRDV1 to TRDJ1; 9 bases line up with TRDD3. The J gene, not given by TCRdb, was assigned here from a germline match of the nucleotide sequence. CDR1 and CDR2 (germline): TSWWSYY, QGS. The CDR3 totals 23 residues. Here the CDR3 DNA reads TGTGCTCTTGGAGAACTAAGCTTCCCTACGGTACGTCTACTGGGGGAAAACACCGATAAACTCATCTTT. This sequence encodes CALGELSFPTVRLLGENTDKLIF.

This clone came up many times. This sequence is one base from a far larger clone and is likely a read error. This same CDR3 is encoded by further DNA sequences in the sample. This chain links TRDV2 with TRDJ1; 10 bases agree with TRDD3. The germline gives CDR1 GEAIGNYY, CDR2 EKD. The CDR3 runs 22 residues. CDR3 in DNA: TGTGCCTGTGACGTGTCGGGCCTTCCCTCGTACTGGGGGATCCCCCTGCCCGATAAGCTCATCTTT. Translation: CACDVSGLPSYWGIPLPDKLIF.

Only a few counts were recorded for this clone. For this DNA, TCRdb reports the protein of a much larger clone, which diverges at residue 8, most likely from a read error; the protein presented here is translated directly from the DNA. This chain joins TRDV3 and TRDJ1; 7 bases line up with TRDD3. The CDR3 has 16 residues. Germline lookup yields CDR1 TVYSNPD and CDR2 GDNSRS (reference sequence). Losses at the gene ends were 0 bases for V and 0 bases for J; bases not matched to a gene: 10. The CDR3 region has the DNA TGTGCCTTTAGACGCTGGGGGGTGTCGTACACCGATAAACTCATCTTT. It is translated as CAFRRWGVSYTDKLIF. Full variable domain (outside the CDR3, taken from reference TRDV3 and TRDJ1): CDKVTQSSPDQTVASGSEVVLLCTYDTVYSNPDLFWYRIRPDYSFQFVFYGDNSRSEGADFTQGRFSVKHILTQKAFHLVISPVRTEDSATYYCAFRRWGVSYTDKLIFGKGTRVTVEP.

In its sample, this clone was seen many times. It differs at one base from a far larger clone, so likely a read error. In the same sample, other DNA sequences code for this CDR3. This chain links TRAV14/DV4 with TRDJ1, with 10 nucleotides matching TRDD3. V lost 9 bases to trimming and J lost 2 bases; unmatched junction nucleotides: 12. Germline V CDR1 and CDR2: TSDPSYG, QGSYDQQN (reference sequence). CDR3 size: 16 residues. CDR3 coding DNA: TGTGCAATTCGCCGCACTGGGGGATTCGAAACCGATAAACTCATCTTT. Protein sequence: CAIRRTGGFETDKLIF.

A word on this clone: TCRdb pairs this DNA with a much larger clone's protein that differs at residue 11, likely a read error; the protein shown was translated from the DNA. V is TRAV38-2/DV8 and J is TRDJ1; 11 positions match TRDD3. The germline V gene encodes CDR1 TSESDYY and CDR2 QEAYKQQN. The CDR3 spans 17 residues. CDR3: CAFQGDGGYGATDKLIF. DNA for the CDR3: TGTGCCTTCCAGGGGGATGGGGGATACGGTGCCACCGATAAACTCATCTTT.

Concerning this clone itself: The protein recorded in TCRdb matches a much larger clone and deviates from this DNA's translation at residue 5, suggesting a read error; the protein here is obtained by translating the DNA. This rearrangement joins TRDV1 to TRDJ1; the match to TRDD3 covers 12 bases. The J gene, not given by TCRdb, was assigned here from a germline match of the nucleotide sequence. This CDR3 has 23 amino acids. Germline V CDR1 and CDR2: TSWWSYY, QGS. V shed 4 bases, J shed 0 bases, and the junction held 24 bases outside the gene matches. DNA of the CDR3: TGTGCTCTTGGGGGAGGAACCTACCTCTACTGGGGGATACTAATACCGAACACCGATAAACTCATCTTT. Its translation: CALGGGTYLYWGILIPNTDKLIF.

With respect to this clone: TCRdb records a much larger clone's protein for this DNA, with a difference at residue 23 that likely arises from a read error; the protein given is the translation of the DNA. The chain joins TRDV1 to TRDJ1; 9 positions match TRDD3. TCRdb carries no J gene annotation; the J gene was assigned here by matching the DNA with germline. This CDR3 contains 27 residues. CDR1 is TSWWSYY, CDR2 QGS, per germline. The CDR3 spells CALGESQYPRIRWGIDPGRRYTNKLIF. The CDR3 coding sequence is TGTGCTCTTGGGGAATCCCAATACCCCCGGATTCGTTGGGGGATAGACCCCGGCCGGAGATACACCAATAAACTCATCTTT.

This clone was seen at least ten times. V and J are TRDV2 and TRDJ1; 7 bases fit TRDD3. The CDR3 is made up of 17 amino acids. The V gene end was trimmed by 0 bases and the J gene end by 3 bases; junction bases not matched to a gene: 12. The germline V gene has CDR1 GEAIGNYY and CDR2 EKD. The CDR3 protein is CACDTVSGGGIADKLIF. In DNA, the CDR3 is TGTGCCTGTGACACCGTGAGTGGGGGGGGGATCGCCGATAAACTCATCTTT.

This clone occurred a few times. TCRdb records a much larger clone's protein for this DNA, with a difference at residue 13 that likely arises from a read error; the protein given is the translation of the DNA. CDR3 sequence (DNA): TGTGCCTGTGACCCCCTGGGGAGCGGACGCGATAAAATCATCTTT. This encodes CACDPLGSGRDKIIF. The J segment was not called; the V segment is TRDV2; no check of the table's D call, TRDD3, against the DNA was made. Germline CDR1 is GEAIGNYY and CDR2 is EKD. CDR3 length: 15 residues.

This clone came up many times. A read error is the likely source, as a far larger clone sits one nucleotide away. Different DNA sequences within this sample yield the same CDR3. The CDR3 DNA reads TGTGCCTGTGACACCGTAGGGGGGATACGCCGGCACCACACCGATAAGCTCATCTTT. The encoded protein is CACDTVGGIRRHHTDKLIF. The chain has TRDV2 and TRDJ1; 10 nucleotides align to TRDD3. CDR3 size: 19 residues. CDR1 and CDR2 (germline): GEAIGNYY, EKD.

This clone was observed a few times. It differs at one base from a far larger clone, so likely a read error. This chain links TRDV1 with TRDJ1, with 9 bases lining up with TRDD3. Germline matching of the DNA provided the J gene here, since TCRdb leaves it blank. The CDR3 has 32 residues. Trimming took 0 bases from V and 0 from J; bases not matched to a gene: 50. Germline CDR1 TSWWSYY, CDR2 QGS. CDR3 residues: CALGELQLTTMRVLGIRERANLEYLYTDKLIF. DNA for the CDR3: TGTGCTCTTGGGGAACTACAACTTACTACTATGAGGGTGTTGGGGATACGCGAGAGGGCAAATCTAGAGTACTTGTACACCGATAAACTCATCTTT.

Turning to this clone: The translation of this DNA and the TCRdb protein of a much larger clone differ at residue 10, probably owing to a read error; the protein shown here is translated from the DNA. The chain is built from TRDV1 and TRDJ1, with TRDD3 matching 7 bases. The J gene, missing from TCRdb, was assigned here through DNA to germline matching. V trimming: 2 bases; J trimming: 0 bases; junction bases outside the gene matches: 18. Per germline, CDR1 TSWWSYY and CDR2 QGS. This CDR3 spans 20 amino acids. In nucleotides, the CDR3 is TGTGCTCTTGGGGAATCGGCCTACCTTACACTGGGGATCTACACCGATAAACTCATCTTT. Its protein product is CALGESAYLTLGIYTDKLIF.

This clone is classed as medium-sized. At the DNA level, this CDR3 is encoded by other sequences in the same sample as well. The J gene is TRDJ1, the V gene TRDV3; TRDD3 is a possible D gene (6 bases). V was cut by 2 bases and J by 0 bases, with 31 bases left in between. Per the germline V gene, CDR1 is TVYSNPD and CDR2 is GDNSRS (reference sequence). The CDR3 runs to 20 residues. This CDR3 is CAFPQLRIGGPRKYTDKLIF. DNA for the CDR3: TGTGCCTTTCCACAACTACGCATTGGGGGTCCACGAAAGTACACCGATAAACTCATCTTT.

In its sample, this clone was seen many times. This probably arose from a read error, given a far larger clone one base away. The same CDR3 also results from other DNA sequences found in this sample. The chain uses TRDV1 and TRDJ2, with D perhaps matching TRDD3 (6 bases). Because TCRdb records no J gene, it was assigned here through a match of the DNA to germline. Trimming cost V 1 base and J 4 bases, with 28 bases left between them. The V gene's germline CDR1 is TSWWSYY and CDR2 QGS. The length of the CDR3 is 21 residues. Here the CDR3 DNA reads TGTGCTCTTGGGGAACCACAGTTTTTCACCGGGGGACGTTATCGGACAGCACAACTCTTCTTT. It yields the protein CALGEPQFFTGGRYRTAQLFF.

A few counts support this clone. A far larger clone is off by one base, so a read error is likely. The same CDR3 arises from other DNA sequences in this sample as well. The rearrangement links TRDV1 to TRDJ1, with 9 nucleotides matching TRDD3. The J gene, missing from TCRdb, was assigned here through DNA to germline matching. The germline gives CDR1 TSWWSYY, CDR2 QGS. This CDR3 is 20 amino acids long. CDR3 amino acids: CALGETRPYWGNPHTDKLIF. Here the CDR3 DNA reads TGTGCTCTTGGGGAAACTCGACCGTACTGGGGGAACCCACACACTGATAAACTCATCTTT.

This clone was observed a handful of times. The TCRdb protein, from a much larger clone, departs from this DNA's translation at residue 7, likely by read error; the protein shown derives from the DNA. V gene TRDV1 combines with J gene TRDJ1, with 9 bases identical to TRDD3. TCRdb supplies no J gene; here it was assigned by aligning the nucleotide sequence to germline. CDR1 TSWWSYY and CDR2 QGS come from the germline V gene. There are 26 residues in the CDR3. V lost 2 bases and J lost 2; bases outside the gene matches: 36. In DNA, the CDR3 is TGTGCTCTTGGGGAATCACAGCCTTCCTTATCCGACTGGGGGACTCCTTTTTACATTTTGACCGATAAACTCATCTTT. The encoded protein is CALGESQPSLSDWGTPFYILTDKLIF.

This clone was observed a few times. A far larger clone is a single base away, which makes a read error likely. Other DNA sequences within the sample encode an identical CDR3. The V and J genes are TRDV1 and TRDJ1; 12 nucleotides line up with TRDD3. TCRdb does not report a J gene; here it was assigned by matching the DNA to germline references. The CDR3 sequence is 26 residues long. Germline values: CDR1 TSWWSYY, CDR2 QGS. The CDR3 reads CALGELPQEDFLRSIWGIRETDKLIF. The CDR3 coding sequence is TGTGCCCTTGGGGAACTTCCCCAGGAGGATTTCCTACGAAGCATCTGGGGGATACGCGAGACCGATAAACTCATCTTT.

In its sample, this clone was seen many times. The protein recorded in TCRdb matches a much larger clone and deviates from this DNA's translation at residue 4, suggesting a read error; the protein here is obtained by translating the DNA. V and J are TRDV2 and TRDJ1, with a tentative D call TRDD3 (5 bases). Since TCRdb gives no J gene, matching the DNA to germline was used here to assign it. V was clipped by 5 bases and J by 0 bases, with 24 bases between them. In germline, CDR1 is GEAIGNYY, CDR2 EKD. The CDR3 length is 18 residues. Here the CDR3 DNA reads TGTGCCTGTGTCAGCCTCGGGGACGGACCTAAGTACACCGATAAACTCATCTTT. Its protein product is CACVSLGDGPKYTDKLIF.

At least ten counts were recorded for this clone. The chain links TRDV1 to TRDJ1, with no clear D. The CDR3 totals 14 residues. The ends were cut back, 0 bases at V and 0 bases at J, with 5 bases in the middle. Germline V gene lookup returns CDR1 TSWWSYY and CDR2 QGS. DNA for the CDR3: TGTGCTCTTGGGGAACTAACGTACACCGATAAACTCATCTTT. It encodes CALGELTYTDKLIF.

This clone showed up just a few times. The protein recorded in TCRdb matches a much larger clone and deviates from this DNA's translation at residue 14, suggesting a read error; the protein here is obtained by translating the DNA. The J gene is TRDJ1, the V gene TRDV3; possible D gene TRDD2, 5 bases. No J gene is reported in TCRdb; it was inferred here by comparing the DNA with germline. The CDR3 runs 23 residues. The V gene's germline CDR1 is TVYSNPD and CDR2 GDNSRS (reference sequence). DNA of the CDR3: TGTGCTTTCCGAGATCCTAGAGATTCCCCGCGAGCCTGGAGGTTCTTCTTCACCGATAAACTCATCTTT. This sequence encodes CAFRDPRDSPRAWRFFFTDKLIF.

This clone occurred a few times. TCRdb pairs this DNA with a much larger clone's protein that differs at residue 12, likely a read error; the protein shown was translated from the DNA. The chain links TRDV2 to TRDJ1; 9 bases agree with TRDD3. In the absence of a J gene in TCRdb, the DNA was matched to germline to assign it here. Germline V gene sequence: CDR1 GEAIGNYY, CDR2 EKD. CDR3 length equals 15 residues. The trim removed 3 bases at V and 9 bases at J, leaving 13 bases unmatched. The CDR3 sequence: CACDDLGDAGYELIF. CDR3 bases: TGTGCCTGTGACGACCTGGGGGATGCGGGCTATGAACTCATCTTT.

In its sample, this clone ranks as large (0.1 to 1%). At the DNA level, this CDR3 is encoded by other sequences in the same sample as well. J is TRDJ1 and V is TRAV38-2/DV8; TRDD3 agrees at 8 bases. With 1 base clipped from V and 0 bases from J, the junction kept 26 bases outside the gene matches. Germline CDR1 TSESDYY, CDR2 QEAYKQQN. CDR3 length equals 23 residues. The CDR3 is CAYRSRRPQTARGYTEYTDKLIF. The CDR3 DNA reads as TGTGCTTATAGGAGCCGCCGACCCCAAACCGCCCGGGGATACACCGAGTACACCGATAAACTCATCTTT.

This clone was found many times. A far bigger clonotype differs at one base, so this is likely a read error. The same CDR3 is also encoded by other DNA sequences in this sample. The genes are TRDV1 and TRDJ1, with D uncertain. The CDR3 covers 14 residues. CDR1 and CDR2 from the germline V gene are TSWWSYY and QGS. CDR3: CALGCAQVSDKLIF. DNA for the CDR3: TGCGCTCTTGGGTGTGCTCAAGTGTCCGATAAACTCATCTTT.

As concerns this clone: A far larger clone differs by one base, so this is likely a read error. The same CDR3 arises from other DNA sequences in this sample as well. The chain couples TRDV3 to TRDJ1; D gene ambiguous. The J gene was not available in TCRdb and was assigned here by matching the DNA to germline segments. CDR3 length equals 16 residues. The germline gives CDR1 TVYSNPD, CDR2 GDNSRS (reference sequence). V lost 4 bases and J lost 5, with 26 bases in between. The CDR3 sequence: CASWAGALRATDKLIF. CDR3 nucleotides: TGTGCCTCGTGGGCCGGGGCGCTACGGGCCACTGATAAACTCATCTTT.

Worth noting for this clone: This likely traces to a read error, being one base from a far larger clone. The sample has other DNA sequences that encode this CDR3 too. V is TRDV1 and J is TRDJ1; 9 bases fit TRDD3. Assignment of the J gene here rests on matching the DNA to germline, because TCRdb gives none. V shed 1 base and J 1 base; nucleotides not matched to a gene: 25. Germline CDR1 TSWWSYY, CDR2 QGS. The CDR3 has 23 residues. The CDR3 sequence: CALGEQVFLSFPLGDRCTDKLIF. The DNA of the CDR3 is TGTGCTCTTGGGGAACAAGTATTCCTTTCATTTCCACTGGGGGACCGTTGCACCGATAAACTCATCTTT.

This clone turned up a few times. The TCRdb record carries a much larger clone's protein, which differs from this DNA's translation at residue 15; a read error is the likely cause, and the protein listed here is the DNA translation. This rearrangement joins TRDV1 to TRDJ1, with 13 bases identical to TRDD3. Germline V gene data show CDR1 as TSWWSYY and CDR2 as QGS. The CDR3 is 17 residues long. This chain's CDR3 is CALGVLLGDTFPYKPIF. CDR3 DNA: TGTGCTCTTGGGGTTCTACTGGGGGATACGTTTCCGTATAAACCCATCTTT.